This T cell receptor (beta chain) was captured by sequencing in a study of T cell changes during pregnancy in multiple sclerosis. Generated by immunoSEQ multiplex PCR, the TCRdb table keeps only in-frame clones and is missing some. The data contain roughly 54,000 clones, about nine tenths of them singletons. Per germline, CDR1 MDHEN and CDR2 SYDVKM. Trimming took off 6 bases at V and 4 bases at J, with 13 bases between the two ends. The CDR3 extends over 14 amino acids. The rearrangement uses TRBV28 and TRBJ1-5; perhaps TRBD1 as D (5 bases). The receptor's source is a female donor with multiple sclerosis, enrolled in a pregnancy study. The specimen comprised CD4+ T cells from peripheral blood mononuclear cells, sampled after pregnancy. The CDR3 nucleotides are TGTGCCAGCAGAGTCGACAGAACAAATCAGCCCCAGCATTTT. Amino acids: CASRVDRTNQPQHF.